The T cell receptor (beta chain) under discussion was sequenced for a study of cytomegalovirus exposure and HLA in healthy donors. Study in general: Inside one of the first data releases sat some 85 million unique TCRs taken from HLA-typed donors.

Study-wide results and caveats: In a later analysis, an Asian-associated ancestry cluster reportedly showed fewer N-insertions than the approximately 700-donor mean.

In the PCR, 60 Vbeta and 13 Jbeta primers were used. Sequenced by immunoSEQ multiplex PCR; TCRdb stores in-frame clones only, minus some. The sample shows 100,000 to 150,000 clones, about three quarters of them seen only once. Germline V gene data show CDR1 as SGDLS and CDR2 as YYNGEE. Trimming removed 3 bases from V and 5 bases from J, with 20 bases in between. CDR3 length: 16 amino acids. These donors, healthy bone marrow donors, were studied. As for this clone: The antigen remains undetermined.

The gene calls are TRBV9 and TRBJ2-5, with D tentatively TRBD2 (5 bases). The sequence was obtained from a woman in her thirties or forties in good health and CMV-seronegative. The material sequenced was PBMCs. The CDR3 DNA sequence: TGTGCCAGCAGCGGCGTATTATCGGGGTTGAGGGAGACCCAGTACTTC. It specifies CASSGVLSGLRETQYF.